Below, one T cell receptor beta chain is given with its context. This sample stems from a study of blood T cell repertoires in COVID-19. Study-level background: Samples of COVID-19 (acute and convalescent) were obtained from the United States, Italy and Spain.

This CDR3 has 16 amino acids. The V and J ends lost 3 bases and 11 bases, in that order; junction bases with no gene match: 12. Germline-derived CDR1 and CDR2 are SGHDT and YYEEEE. Original processing notes: Using reference gene primer amplification, nucleated cell counts were estimated. Some clones are missing from TCRdb's copy, which holds only in-frame ones; the method was immunoSEQ multiplex PCR. The D gene and trimming were derived from the DNA, and the V and J assignments and clone size from that table. The sample includes roughly 250,000 clones, about 93% of them seen just once. It was during active infection that Seattle patients were enrolled and then longitudinally followed.

What was sequenced was peripheral blood. The receptor's source is a man between 25 and 39 years old with COVID-19, enrolled during active disease. This chain links TRBV5-6 with TRBJ1-6, with 9 positions matching TRBD1. Here the CDR3 DNA reads TGTGCCAGCAGCTCCCCGGACAGGGGAGTTAGTACACCCCTCCACTTT. Its translation is CASSSPDRGVSTPLHF.